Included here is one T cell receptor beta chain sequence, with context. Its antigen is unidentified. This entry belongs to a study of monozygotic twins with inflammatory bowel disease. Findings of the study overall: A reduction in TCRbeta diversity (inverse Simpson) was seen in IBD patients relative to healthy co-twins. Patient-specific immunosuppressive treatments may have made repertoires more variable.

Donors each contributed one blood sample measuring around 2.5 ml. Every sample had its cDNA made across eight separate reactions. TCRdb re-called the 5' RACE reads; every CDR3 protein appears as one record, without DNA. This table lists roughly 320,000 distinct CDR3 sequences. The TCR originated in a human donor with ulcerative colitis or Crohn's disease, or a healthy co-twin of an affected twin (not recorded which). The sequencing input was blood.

CDR3 in amino acids: CSVVGGGLYSYEQYF. The chain is built from TRBV29-1 and TRBJ2-7; the D gene TCRdb calls, TRBD1, cannot be checked with no DNA. CDR1 is SQVTM, CDR2 ANQGSEA, per germline. This CDR3 region has 15 residues.